The 21 T cell receptor beta chains reported below all come from one sample, sequenced in a study of Graves' ophthalmopathy and Graves' hyperthyroidism. The authors amplified TCR beta CDR3 regions, and they did so from RNA transcripts for repertoire sequencing. First-round RT-PCR with HTBI primers preceded a second-round multiplex PCR. TCRdb reprocessed the multiplex PCR reads via MiXCR and lists one record per CDR3 protein. Counted here are a few hundred thousand distinct CDR3 sequences, 17% occurring once; the ten biggest clones make up 2% to 3%. Sequencing used peripheral blood. Receptors originate from an adult woman with stable Graves' hyperthyroidism.

The rearrangement joins TRBV24-1 to TRBJ2-5, with unresolved D. This CDR3 region has 13 residues. Germline lookup yields CDR1 KGHDR and CDR2 SFDVKD. Trimming stripped 5 bases from V and 5 bases from J, with 11 bases between. The CDR3 here is CATSGRAGETQYF. The CDR3 coding sequence is TGTGCCACCAGTGGCCGTGCAGGCGAGACCCAGTACTTC.

This clonotype was detected ten times or more. The chain joins TRBV12-5 to TRBJ2-7, with D hard to call. The germline V and J ends were trimmed by 9 bases and 4 bases, with 16 bases remaining between them. The CDR3 covers 13 residues. Germline CDR1 reads LGHNT; CDR2 reads FRNRAP. Written as DNA, the CDR3 is TGTGCTAGCAGAAACGGACCGATATACGAGCAGTACTTC. Translating it yields CASRNGPIYEQYF.

This clonotype showed up many times. The V gene is TRBV29-1, the J gene TRBJ1-1; D gene unclear. The germline V and J ends were trimmed by 2 bases and 6 bases, with 10 bases remaining between them. Germline values: CDR1 SQVTM, CDR2 ANQGSEA. The CDR3 spans 12 residues. The CDR3 is CSVERSGPEAFF. CDR3 sequence (DNA): TGCAGCGTTGAACGGTCGGGCCCTGAAGCTTTCTTT.

In this sample, this clonotype turned up many times. The rearrangement links TRBV6-4 to TRBJ1-5; D may be TRBD1 (5 bases). Deletions cut 6 bases from V and 2 bases from J, with 20 bases between. CDR1 MRHNA and CDR2 SNTAGT come from the germline V gene. This CDR3 comprises 17 residues. CDR3: CASSRRPGFEGNQPQHF. CDR3 nucleotide sequence: TGTGCCAGCAGCCGAAGACCAGGGTTTGAAGGCAATCAGCCCCAGCATTTT.

The V and J genes are TRBV6-5 and TRBJ2-2; D may correspond to TRBD1 or TRBD2 (5 bases each). V lost 2 bases to trimming and J lost 8 bases, with 12 bases between them. CDR3 size: 14 residues. Germline CDR1 is MNHEY and CDR2 is SVGAGI. The CDR3, as DNA: TGTGCCAGCAGTTACGGGACGGACCCGGGGGAGCTGTTTTTT. It translates to CASSYGTDPGELFF.

This clonotype has a count of ten or more. The rearrangement links TRBV12-3 or TRBV12-4 to TRBJ2-7; TRBD1 aligns across 10 bases. Trimming took 4 bases from V and 4 from J; bases not matched to a gene: 10. This CDR3 has 16 residues. The CDR3 region is CASSSPTGTGVYEQYF. CDR3 in DNA: TGTGCCAGCAGTTCCCCAACCGGGACAGGGGTATACGAGCAGTACTTC.

This chain links TRBV2 with TRBJ2-7; unclear D gene. There are 16 residues in the CDR3. V lost 1 base and J 0 bases, leaving 13 bases between the germline ends. Germline assignment: CDR1 SNHLY and CDR2 FYNNEI. CDR3 bases: TGTGCCAGCAGTGAAGGAGGATTAGGGTTCTCCTACGAGCAGTACTTC. Translated, it gives CASSEGGLGFSYEQYF.

The gene calls are TRBV27 and TRBJ2-7; D is undetermined. CDR3 length equals 11 residues. In germline, CDR1 is MNHEY, CDR2 SMNVEV (reference sequence). CDR3 amino acids: CASRSNYELYV. The CDR3 coding sequence is TGTGCCAGCAGATCCAACTACGAGCTGTACGTC.

V usage is TRBV3-1 and J usage is TRBJ2-7, with unresolved D. Germline V gives CDR1 LGHDT, CDR2 YNNKEL (reference sequence). The ends were cut back, 3 bases at V and 4 bases at J, with 10 bases in the middle. CDR3 size: 13 residues. Written as DNA, the CDR3 is TGTGCCAGCAGCCACCCCGAAGGTTACGAGCAGTACTTC. It is translated as CASSHPEGYEQYF.

The CDR3 reads CAVTGNVEQYF. The CDR3 nucleotides are TGTGCCGTAACAGGCAATGTCGAGCAGTACTTC. The rearrangement uses TRBV6-2 or TRBV6-3 and TRBJ2-7, with D possibly matching TRBD1 (5 bases). The CDR3 contains 11 residues. Germline V CDR1 and CDR2: MNHEY, SVGEGT. V was clipped by 11 bases and J by 6 bases, with 14 bases between them.

This clonotype has ten or more counts. V and J are TRBV28 and TRBJ2-7, with 8 bases lining up with TRBD1. Per germline, CDR1 MDHEN and CDR2 SYDVKM. Trimming at V came to 6 bases and at J to 3 bases, leaving 7 bases not matched to a gene. The CDR3 is 14 amino acids. The DNA for the CDR3 is TGTGCCAGCAGATACGACAGGGGAGACTACGAGCAGTACTTC. It codes for CASRYDRGDYEQYF.

This clonotype was seen repeatedly, ten times or more. J is TRBJ2-5 and V is TRBV28; 8 bases are a match to TRBD2. The CDR3 sequence is 15 residues long. Germline lookup yields CDR1 MDHEN and CDR2 SYDVKM. J gave up 5 bases and V 2 bases, and 7 bases lay outside the gene matches. DNA of the CDR3: TGTGCCAGCAGTTTAAGCGGGAGCGGTCGGGAGACCCAGTACTTC. Amino acid sequence: CASSLSGSGRETQYF.

The J gene is TRBJ1-2, the V gene TRBV7-2; 10 nucleotides agree with TRBD1. V lost 2 bases and J lost 5; bases outside the gene matches: 2. CDR3 length equals 14 residues. Germline assignment: CDR1 SGHTA and CDR2 FQGNSA. Written as DNA, the CDR3 is TGTGCCAGCAGCTTAACGGACAGGGGGTATGGCTACACCTTC. Encoded protein: CASSLTDRGYGYTF.

This clonotype came up many times. The chain employs TRBV19 and TRBJ1-2; possibly TRBD1 for D (6 bases). Trimming removed 5 bases from V and 7 bases from J, with 14 bases in between. Germline V gene data show CDR1 as LNHDA and CDR2 as SQIVND (reference sequence). The CDR3 sequence is 13 residues long. In DNA form, the CDR3 reads TGTGCCAGTAGTTTCCAACAGGGACTTGGCTACACCTTC. Translating gives CASSFQQGLGYTF. Combining the CDR3 with reference TRBV19 and TRBJ1-2 gives the whole variable domain DGGITQSPKYLFRKEGQNVTLSCEQNLNHDAMYWYRQDPGQGLRLIYYSQIVNDFQKGDIAEGYSVSREKKESFPLTVTSAQKNPTAFYLCASSFQQGLGYTFGSGTRLTVV.

Details on this clonotype: A read error may account for a junction end that differs from germline. This chain connects TRBV20-1 to TRBJ2-5; D not certain. Per the germline V gene, CDR1 is DFQATT and CDR2 is SNEGSKA (reference sequence). This CDR3 is built from 13 residues. The CDR3 here is CRASKAYQETQYF. The CDR3 DNA reads as TGCCGTGCCTCCAAAGCGTACCAAGAGACCCAGTACTTC.

The chain couples TRBV12-3 or TRBV12-4 to TRBJ1-2; TRBD1 matches at 8 bases. This CDR3 has 16 amino acids. The V gene end was trimmed by 5 bases and the J gene end by 0 bases; junction bases not matched to a gene: 8. The CDR3 sequence is CASSLGQAYTNYGYTF. The CDR3 bases are TGTGCCAGCAGTCTGGGACAGGCGTACACTAACTATGGCTACACCTTC.

This clonotype was counted at least ten times. The CDR3 spells CASSWERAEAFF. CDR3 coding DNA: TGTGCCAGCAGTTGGGAGAGGGCTGAAGCTTTCTTT. This rearrangement joins TRBV12-3 or TRBV12-4 to TRBJ1-1; D gene ambiguous. The CDR3 loop spans 12 amino acids. V shed 4 bases and J shed 6 bases, with 9 bases lying between them.

The chain links TRBV27 to TRBJ2-7, with 13 bases fitting TRBD2. Germline values: CDR1 MNHEY, CDR2 SMNVEV (reference sequence). V was clipped by 5 bases and J by 2 bases; unmatched bases: 9. This CDR3 is built from 17 residues. The CDR3 protein is CASSPSGTSGITYEQYF. The DNA of the CDR3 is TGTGCCAGCAGTCCATCGGGGACTAGCGGGATCACCTACGAGCAGTACTTC.

This clonotype was seen more than once but under ten times. CDR3 in DNA: TGTGCCAGTAGTATAGGTCAGCTCCCGTTTTTCACCGGGGAGCTGTTTTTT. Translated, it gives CASSIGQLPFFTGELFF. V and J are TRBV19 and TRBJ2-2; no firm D call. Germline V gives CDR1 LNHDA, CDR2 SQIVND (reference sequence). The CDR3 loop spans 17 amino acids. V was trimmed by 1 base and J by 4 bases, leaving 16 bases between them.

This clonotype was observed a few times. At one boundary the junction diverges from the germline segment, which might be a read error. The V call is TRBV11-2, the J call TRBJ2-5; D unclear. Germline lookup yields CDR1 SGHAT and CDR2 FQNNGV. This CDR3 spans 12 amino acids. The CDR3 here is CASSFDQETKYF. In DNA, the CDR3 is TGTGCCAGCAGCTTCGACCAAGAGACCAAGTACTTC.

The table lists this clonotype with many counts. The chain links TRBV10-2 to TRBJ1-1; 11 bases match TRBD1. CDR3 size: 14 residues. Germline lookup yields CDR1 WSHSY and CDR2 SAAADI. V lost 10 bases and J lost 4; bases outside the gene matches: 8. The CDR3 DNA follows: TGCGCCACACGAAGAGGACAGGGGGCCACTGAAGCTTTCTTT. Translated, it gives CATRRGQGATEAFF.